These 30 T cell receptor beta chains were all obtained from the same sample, sequenced in a study of T cell responses to AZD1222 COVID-19 vaccine. Sequenced by immunoSEQ multiplex PCR; TCRdb stores in-frame clones only, minus some. The sample lists roughly 100,000 clones; roughly 88% were seen once. Specimen: peripheral blood, collected on day 0 of AZD1222 vaccination. These receptors were collected from an adult in good health.

The genes are TRBV19 and TRBJ2-7, with 9 nucleotides matching TRBD2. Germline values: CDR1 LNHDA, CDR2 SQIVND (reference sequence). The CDR3 runs 15 residues. The ends lost 4 bases at V and 2 bases at J; junction bases unmatched: 6. The CDR3 here is CASSTSSGVTYEQYF. In nucleotides, the CDR3 is TGTGCCAGTAGTACCTCTAGCGGGGTAACCTACGAGCAGTACTTC.

V usage is TRBV9 and J usage is TRBJ2-1; TRBD2 matches 8 bases. V was clipped by 5 bases and J by 0 bases; unmatched bases: 7. CDR3 length equals 16 residues. Germline assignment: CDR1 SGDLS and CDR2 YYNGEE. CDR3 loop: CASSTSGLSSYNEQFF. Here the CDR3 DNA reads TGTGCCAGCAGTACTAGCGGACTGAGCTCCTACAATGAGCAGTTCTTC.

This clone came up once. CDR3 in DNA: TGTGCCAGCAGTCCACCCCCGGGGGGGGGATGGTATGAGCAGTTCTTC. It yields the protein CASSPPPGGGWYEQFF. The gene calls are TRBV28 and TRBJ2-1, with TRBD2 matching 8 bases. Germline values: CDR1 MDHEN, CDR2 SYDVKM. Losses at the gene ends were 5 bases for V and 8 bases for J; bases not matched to a gene: 14. CDR3 size: 16 residues.

The chain combines TRBV10-3 with TRBJ2-7; the D is unclear. The CDR3 sequence is 17 residues long. V shed 4 bases and J shed 0 bases, with 19 bases lying between them. Germline V CDR1 and CDR2: ENHRY, SYGVKD. The CDR3 here is CAISGDSGGRSSYEQYF. CDR3 sequence (DNA): TGTGCCATCAGTGGAGATTCGGGCGGCAGGAGCTCCTACGAGCAGTACTTC.

Comments on this clone: This sample also contains other DNA sequences that code for the same CDR3. This rearrangement joins TRBV5-1 to TRBJ2-3; D is ambiguous. The CDR3 is 14 residues long. V dropped 0 bases and J dropped 0 bases, with 5 bases sitting between them. Germline V gene data show CDR1 as SGHRS and CDR2 as YFSETQ. The CDR3 is CASSLGRSTDTQYF. The CDR3 nucleotides read TGCGCCAGCAGCTTGGGGAGAAGCACAGATACGCAGTATTTT. Filled out from reference TRBV5-1 and TRBJ2-3, the complete variable domain reads KAGVTQTPRYLIKTRGQQVTLSCSPISGHRSVSWYQQTPGQGLQFLFEYFSETQRNKGNFPGRFSGRQFSNSRSEMNVSTLELGDSALYLCASSLGRSTDTQYFGPGTRLTVL.

This clone was detected a few times. The gene calls are TRBV4-3 and TRBJ1-1; D remains ambiguous. V was shortened by 0 bases and J by 3 bases, with 26 bases between the two germline ends. Germline V lookup: CDR1 LGHNA, CDR2 YSLEER. This CDR3 is built from 20 residues. DNA of the CDR3: TGCGCCAGCAGCCAAGATAGTTTTTGGGCTCCAGAATCGAGAGACACTGAAGCTTTCTTT. It yields the protein CASSQDSFWAPESRDTEAFF.

This chain links TRBV3-1 (or the pseudogene TRBV3-2) with TRBJ1-1, with D perhaps TRBD1 (6 bases). This CDR3 region has 11 residues. Per germline, CDR1 LGHDT and CDR2 YNNKEL (reference sequence). Trimming took off 7 bases at V and 10 bases at J, with 13 bases between the two ends. Written as DNA, the CDR3 is TGTGCCAGCATTGGACAGTACGCAGCTTTCTTT. Amino acids: CASIGQYAAFF.

About this clone itself: One end of the junction fails to match germline, which may point to a read error. This chain uses TRBV7-7 with TRBJ2-2, with D perhaps matching TRBD2 (6 bases). This CDR3 is 15 amino acids long. In germline, CDR1 is SSHAT, CDR2 FNYEAQ (reference sequence). The CDR3 reads CASSLGAGIPGELFF. The CDR3 region has the DNA TGTGCTAGCAGTCTAGGGGCGGGGATCCCCGGGGAGCTGTTTTTT.

The V gene is TRBV7-8, the J gene TRBJ1-1, with TRBD1 as a possible D gene (5 bases). Looked up from germline, CDR1 is SGHVS and CDR2 is FQNEAQ. The CDR3 has 15 residues. V lost 5 bases, J lost 1 base, and 14 bases lay in between. DNA of the CDR3: TGTGCCAGCAGCCTCAGGGTGATGGAGAACACTGAAGCTTTCTTT. Residues: CASSLRVMENTEAFF.

Regarding this clone: Other DNA sequences within the sample encode an identical CDR3. The chain uses TRBV7-9 and TRBJ1-2, with D possibly TRBD1 on 5 matching bases. Trimming took off 1 base at V and 8 bases at J, with 11 bases between the two ends. CDR3 length: 13 residues. From germline, CDR1 is SEHNR and CDR2 FQNEAQ (reference sequence). CDR3 sequence reads: CASSLEGQGGYTF. CDR3 bases: TGTGCCAGCAGCTTAGAAGGGCAGGGAGGCTACACCTTC.

V is TRBV7-9 and J is TRBJ2-7, with a possible D match to TRBD1 (6 bases). CDR1 and CDR2 from the germline V gene are SEHNR and FQNEAQ (reference sequence). V lost 5 bases to trimming and J lost 3 bases, with 17 bases between them. The CDR3 spans 15 residues. CDR3 DNA: TGTGCCAGCAGCCTATCTGGGGGCCTTAACTACGAGCAGTACTTC. Translating gives CASSLSGGLNYEQYF.

V is TRBV5-5 and J is TRBJ2-1, with D perhaps being TRBD1 or TRBD2 (5 bases each). Germline CDR1 and CDR2: SGHKS and YYEKEE (reference sequence). CDR3 length equals 14 residues. Trimming took 4 bases from V and 6 from J, leaving 14 bases between them. This chain's CDR3 is CASSPGRDGNEQFF. Written as DNA, the CDR3 is TGTGCCAGCAGCCCGGGACGGGACGGCAATGAGCAGTTCTTC.

This sequence joins TRBV15 and TRBJ2-3; 10 bases are shared with TRBD1. This CDR3 spans 13 amino acids. V shed 5 bases, J shed 6 bases, and the junction held 2 bases outside the gene matches. Germline V gene sequence: CDR1 LNHNV, CDR2 YYDKDF (reference sequence). CDR3 amino acids: CATSRGQGDTQYF. CDR3 nucleotide sequence: TGTGCCACCAGCCGGGGACAGGGGGATACGCAGTATTTT. Complete variable domain (other parts from reference TRBV15 and TRBJ2-3): DAMVIQNPRYQVTQFGKPVTLSCSQTLNHNVMYWYQQKSSQAPKLLFHYYDKDFNNEADTPDNFQSRRPNTSFCFLDIRSPGLGDTAMYLCATSRGQGDTQYFGPGTRLTVL.

The chain carries TRBV9 and TRBJ2-7; TRBD1 might be the D (5 bases). Germline assignment: CDR1 SGDLS and CDR2 YYNGEE. CDR3 size: 15 residues. The V end was cut by 0 bases, the J end by 2 bases, with 12 bases between. Here the CDR3 DNA reads TGTGCCAGCAGCGTAGGTCAGGGTCGCCCCTACGAGCAGTACTTC. Translated: CASSVGQGRPYEQYF.

The chain carries TRBV5-1 and TRBJ1-2; TRBD1 matches 8 bases. Germline CDR1 SGHRS, CDR2 YFSETQ. V was clipped by 0 bases and J by 2 bases; unmatched bases: 0. The CDR3 has 14 residues. CDR3 in DNA: TGCGCCAGCAGCTTGGGGGACAGGAACTATGGCTACACCTTC. Translating gives CASSLGDRNYGYTF. Combining the CDR3 with reference TRBV5-1 and TRBJ1-2 gives the whole variable domain KAGVTQTPRYLIKTRGQQVTLSCSPISGHRSVSWYQQTPGQGLQFLFEYFSETQRNKGNFPGRFSGRQFSNSRSEMNVSTLELGDSALYLCASSLGDRNYGYTFGSGTRLTVV.

The chain joins TRBV13 to TRBJ1-1; D possibly corresponds to TRBD1 (6 bases). CDR1 is PRHDT, CDR2 FYEKMQ, per germline (reference sequence). The V and J ends lost 4 bases and 1 base respectively, with 10 bases between them. The CDR3 is made up of 14 amino acids. The CDR3 coding sequence is TGTGCCAGCAGCTCCTCGGACAGGAACACTGAAGCTTTCTTT. Translating gives CASSSSDRNTEAFF.

The rearrangement joins TRBV15 to TRBJ2-5; D not resolved. From germline, CDR1 is LNHNV and CDR2 YYDKDF (reference sequence). The CDR3 is 15 amino acids. V was cut by 1 base and J by 0 bases, with 9 bases left in between. The CDR3 sequence is CATSRARVDQETQYF. The CDR3, as DNA: TGTGCCACCAGCAGAGCTAGAGTAGACCAAGAGACCCAGTACTTC.

The rearrangement links TRBV7-9 to TRBJ2-1; D is possibly TRBD1 or TRBD2 (5 bases each). The germline gives CDR1 SEHNR, CDR2 FQNEAQ (reference sequence). The CDR3 is made up of 16 amino acids. Trimming took 4 bases from V and 3 from J, leaving 16 bases between them. The CDR3: CASSYNGAVLYNEQFF. CDR3 coding DNA: TGTGCCAGCAGCTATAACGGGGCGGTCCTCTACAATGAGCAGTTCTTC.

The chain couples TRBV28 to TRBJ1-2; D not resolved. Germline loops: CDR1 MDHEN, CDR2 SYDVKM. CDR3 length equals 12 residues. V was clipped by 4 bases and J by 6 bases, with 9 bases between them. This CDR3 is CASSSPGDGYTF. The CDR3 region has the DNA TGTGCCAGCAGTTCCCCGGGCGATGGCTACACCTTC.

This clone was detected only a few times. The rearrangement uses TRBV18 and TRBJ2-7; D tentatively fits TRBD1 or TRBD2 (5 bases each). The germline V gene encodes CDR1 KGHSH and CDR2 LQKENI. The length of the CDR3 is 14 residues. The V gene lost 2 bases and the J gene lost 1 base, with 9 bases spanning the gap. DNA of the CDR3: TGTGCCAGCTCACCAGGGACGGTATCCTACGAGCAGTACTTC. It is translated as CASSPGTVSYEQYF. The whole variable domain, filled in from reference TRBV18 and TRBJ2-7, reads NAGVMQNPRHLVRRRGQEARLRCSPMKGHSHVYWYRQLPEEGLKFMVYLQKENIIDESGMPKERFSAEFPKEGPSILRIQQVVRGDSAAYFCASSPGTVSYEQYFGPGTRLTVT.

The rearrangement joins TRBV9 to TRBJ1-1; D call uncertain. The CDR3 sequence is 12 residues long. The ends were cut back, 3 bases at V and 7 bases at J, with 10 bases in the middle. Germline V gives CDR1 SGDLS, CDR2 YYNGEE. The CDR3 protein is CASSAVEGEAFF. CDR3 DNA sequence: TGTGCCAGCAGCGCCGTGGAGGGTGAAGCTTTCTTT. The full variable domain, rest sourced from reference TRBV9 and TRBJ1-1, is DSGVTQTPKHLITATGQRVTLRCSPRSGDLSVYWYQQSLDQGLQFLIQYYNGEERAKGNILERFSAQQFPDLHSELNLSSLELGDSALYFCASSAVEGEAFFGQGTRLTVV.

The chain carries TRBV7-8 and TRBJ2-1; 12 bases agree with TRBD2. With V trimmed by 1 base and J by 5 bases, 9 bases remained unmatched. The CDR3 has 18 amino acids. Germline V gives CDR1 SGHVS, CDR2 FQNEAQ. In DNA, the CDR3 is TGTGCCAGCAGCTTAGGTCGGCTAGCGGGAGGGCCCGACAATGAGCAGTTCTTC. Translated: CASSLGRLAGGPDNEQFF.

This clone was observed a few times. This sequence joins TRBV7-2 and TRBJ2-1; D unresolved. Trimming took off 2 bases at V and 5 bases at J, with 10 bases between the two ends. In germline, CDR1 is SGHTA, CDR2 FQGNSA. This CDR3 has 14 residues. CDR3 nucleotide sequence: TGTGCCAGCAGCTTAATTTTTCTAAACAATGAGCAGTTCTTC. Its translation is CASSLIFLNNEQFF. The variable domain in full, with the rest retrieved from reference TRBV7-2 and TRBJ2-1, is GAGVSQSPSNKVTEKGKDVELRCDPISGHTALYWYRQSLGQGLEFLIYFQGNSAPDKSGLPSDRFSAERTGGSVSTLTIQRTQQEDSAVYLCASSLIFLNNEQFFGPGTRLTVL.

The chain has TRBV6-5 and TRBJ1-5; perhaps TRBD1 as D (6 bases). The ends were cut back, 4 bases at V and 3 bases at J, with 13 bases in the middle. Germline lookup yields CDR1 MNHEY and CDR2 SVGAGI. The CDR3 has 15 residues. The CDR3 coding sequence is TGTGCCAGCAGTTCGTCAACAGGGCCCAATCAGCCCCAGCATTTT. Protein product: CASSSSTGPNQPQHF.

J is TRBJ2-7 and V is TRBV10-3; D gene unclear. This CDR3 is built from 12 residues. CDR1 is ENHRY, CDR2 SYGVKD, per germline. V shed 11 bases and J shed 2 bases, with 13 bases lying between them. The CDR3 region is CAASDLAYEQYF. The CDR3 DNA reads TGTGCCGCCTCCGACTTGGCCTACGAGCAGTACTTC.

The genes are TRBV5-1 and TRBJ2-7; D may be TRBD1 or TRBD2 (5 bases each). V was clipped by 4 bases and J by 1 base, with 15 bases between them. This CDR3 comprises 15 residues. Germline assignment: CDR1 SGHRS and CDR2 YFSETQ. The CDR3 sequence is CASSEPGPTSYEQYF. For the CDR3, the DNA is TGCGCCAGCAGCGAACCGGGACCGACATCCTACGAGCAGTACTTC.

This chain connects TRBV9 to TRBJ1-2; D perhaps matches TRBD1 (5 bases). The CDR3 contains 14 residues. Trimming left V 3 bases short and J 5 bases short, with 14 bases between. CDR1 is SGDLS, CDR2 YYNGEE, per germline. CDR3 sequence reads: CASSDGTALYGYTF. The CDR3 DNA follows: TGTGCCAGCAGCGACGGGACCGCTCTTTATGGCTACACCTTC.

This chain connects TRBV29-1 to TRBJ2-7; 12 nucleotides match TRBD2. In germline, CDR1 is SQVTM, CDR2 ANQGSEA. The trim removed 6 bases at V and 3 bases at J, leaving 6 bases unmatched. CDR3 size: 14 residues. This CDR3 reads CSVLGGLAGYEQYF. In nucleotides, the CDR3 is TGCAGCGTACTGGGGGGACTAGCGGGCTACGAGCAGTACTTC.

The rearrangement joins TRBV5-1 to TRBJ2-7; possible D gene TRBD1, 5 bases. The CDR3 contains 16 residues. Between the trimmed V and J ends, which lost 4 bases and 2 bases, there was a span of 19 bases. In germline, CDR1 is SGHRS, CDR2 YFSETQ. CDR3 in amino acids: CASSPTPAGLAYEQYF. The CDR3 DNA sequence: TGCGCCAGCAGCCCGACACCCGCAGGGTTAGCCTACGAGCAGTACTTC.

This clone was seen only once. This chain links TRBV3-1 (or the pseudogene TRBV3-2) with TRBJ2-3; tentatively, D is TRBD2 (6 bases). The V gene lost 5 bases and the J gene lost 6 bases, with 9 bases spanning the gap. This CDR3 comprises 12 residues. From germline, CDR1 is LGHDT and CDR2 YNNKEL (reference sequence). For the CDR3, the DNA is TGTGCCAGCAGCTGGGGGAGGGATACGCAGTATTTT. Translated, it gives CASSWGRDTQYF.